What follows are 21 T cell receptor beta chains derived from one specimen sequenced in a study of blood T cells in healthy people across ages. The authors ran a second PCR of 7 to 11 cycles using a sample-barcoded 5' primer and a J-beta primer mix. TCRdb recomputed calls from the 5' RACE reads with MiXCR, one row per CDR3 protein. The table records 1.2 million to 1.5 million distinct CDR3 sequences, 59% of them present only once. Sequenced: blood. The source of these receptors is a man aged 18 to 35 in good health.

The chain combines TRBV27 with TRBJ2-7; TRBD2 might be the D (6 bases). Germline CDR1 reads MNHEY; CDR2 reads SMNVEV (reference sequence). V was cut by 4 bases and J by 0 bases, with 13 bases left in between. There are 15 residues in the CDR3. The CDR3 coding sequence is TGTGCCAGCAGTTCCTCGGACGGGAGCTCCTACGAGCAGTACTTC. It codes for CASSSSDGSSYEQYF.

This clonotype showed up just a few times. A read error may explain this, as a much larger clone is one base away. In nucleotides, the CDR3 is TGCAGTGCTCTCAAGGTCGGGAGTCCGTCCTACAATGAGCAGTACTTC. Protein sequence: CSALKVGSPSYNEQYF. This chain uses TRBV20-1 with TRBJ2-1, with D maybe TRBD2 (6 bases). The DNA end is a closer match to TRBJ2-7, so the J assignment may be wrong. The V gene's germline CDR1 is DFQATT and CDR2 SNEGSKA (reference sequence). This CDR3 is built from 16 residues.

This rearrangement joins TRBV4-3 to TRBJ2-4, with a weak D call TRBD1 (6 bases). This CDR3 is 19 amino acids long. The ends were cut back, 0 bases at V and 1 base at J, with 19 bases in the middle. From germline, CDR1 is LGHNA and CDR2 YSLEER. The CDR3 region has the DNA TGCGCCAGCAGCCAAGAACCGACAGGAACCGGGAAGGCCAAAAACATTCAGTACTTC. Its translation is CASSQEPTGTGKAKNIQYF.

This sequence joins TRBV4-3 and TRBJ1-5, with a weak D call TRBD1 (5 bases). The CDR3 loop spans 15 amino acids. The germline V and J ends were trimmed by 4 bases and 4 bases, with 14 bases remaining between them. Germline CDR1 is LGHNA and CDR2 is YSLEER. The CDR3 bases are TGCGCCAGCAGCCGAAACCTGGGGGGAAATCAGCCCCAGCATTTT. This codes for CASSRNLGGNQPQHF.

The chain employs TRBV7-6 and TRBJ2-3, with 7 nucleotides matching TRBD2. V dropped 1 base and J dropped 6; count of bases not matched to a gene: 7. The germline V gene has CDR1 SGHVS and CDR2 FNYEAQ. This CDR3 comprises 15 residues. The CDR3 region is CASSLGPAGSDTQYF. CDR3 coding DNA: TGTGCCAGCAGCTTAGGCCCAGCGGGGAGCGATACGCAGTATTTT.

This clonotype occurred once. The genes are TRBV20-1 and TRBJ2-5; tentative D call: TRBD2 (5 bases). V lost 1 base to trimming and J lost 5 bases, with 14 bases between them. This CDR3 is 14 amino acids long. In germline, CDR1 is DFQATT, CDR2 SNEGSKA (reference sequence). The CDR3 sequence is CSARGAGLRETQYF. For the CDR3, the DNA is TGCAGTGCTAGAGGGGCGGGTCTCAGGGAGACCCAGTACTTC.

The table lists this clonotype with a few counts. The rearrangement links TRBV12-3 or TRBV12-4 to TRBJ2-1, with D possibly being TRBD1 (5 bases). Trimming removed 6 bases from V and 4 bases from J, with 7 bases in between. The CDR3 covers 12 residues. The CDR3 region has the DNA TGTGCCAGCAGGACAGTTTACAATGAGCAGTTCTTC. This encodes CASRTVYNEQFF.

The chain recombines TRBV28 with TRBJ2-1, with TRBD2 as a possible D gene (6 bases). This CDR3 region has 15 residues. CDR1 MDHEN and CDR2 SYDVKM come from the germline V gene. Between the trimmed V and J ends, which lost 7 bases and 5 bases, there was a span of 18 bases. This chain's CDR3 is CASTVAGGNHNEQFF. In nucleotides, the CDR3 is TGTGCCAGCACCGTAGCTGGGGGGAACCACAATGAGCAGTTCTTC.

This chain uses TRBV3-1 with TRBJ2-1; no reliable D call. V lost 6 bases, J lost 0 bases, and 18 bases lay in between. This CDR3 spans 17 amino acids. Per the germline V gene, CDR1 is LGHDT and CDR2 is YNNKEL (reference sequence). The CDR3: CASSLICTVGSYNEQFF. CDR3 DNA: TGTGCCAGCAGTCTTATTTGTACAGTCGGCTCCTACAATGAGCAGTTCTTC.

The CDR3 DNA follows: TGTGCCAGCAGCGTAGCTCCATACTACGAGCAGTACTTC. Residues: CASSVAPYYEQYF. The chain is built from TRBV9 and TRBJ2-7; D gene uncertain. The germline V and J ends were trimmed by 0 bases and 3 bases, with 7 bases remaining between them. Looked up from germline, CDR1 is SGDLS and CDR2 is YYNGEE. The CDR3 is 13 amino acids.

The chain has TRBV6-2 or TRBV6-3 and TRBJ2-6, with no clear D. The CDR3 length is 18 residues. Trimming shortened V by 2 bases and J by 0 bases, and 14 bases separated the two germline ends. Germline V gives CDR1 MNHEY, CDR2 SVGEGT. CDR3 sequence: CASSYDPKDDSGANVLTF. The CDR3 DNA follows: TGTGCCAGCAGTTACGACCCCAAGGACGACTCTGGGGCCAACGTCCTGACTTTC.

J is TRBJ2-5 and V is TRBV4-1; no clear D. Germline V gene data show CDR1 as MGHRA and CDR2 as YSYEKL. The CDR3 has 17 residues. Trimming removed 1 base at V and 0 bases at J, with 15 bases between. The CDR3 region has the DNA TGCGCCAGCAGCCAAGGCTCAGCCGCCCAGTACCAAGAGACCCAGTACTTC. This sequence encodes CASSQGSAAQYQETQYF.

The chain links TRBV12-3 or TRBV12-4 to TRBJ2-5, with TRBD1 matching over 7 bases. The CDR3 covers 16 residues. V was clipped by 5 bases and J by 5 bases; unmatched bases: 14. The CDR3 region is CASSGPRDRALETQYF. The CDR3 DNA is TGTGCCAGCAGTGGTCCACGCGACAGGGCGCTGGAGACCCAGTACTTC.

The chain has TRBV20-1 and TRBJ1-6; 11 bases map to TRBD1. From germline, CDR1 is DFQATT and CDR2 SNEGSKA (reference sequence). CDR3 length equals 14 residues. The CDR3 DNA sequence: TGCAGCCCGGGGGGGACAGGGGGTGATTCACCCCTCCACTTT. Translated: CSPGGTGGDSPLHF.

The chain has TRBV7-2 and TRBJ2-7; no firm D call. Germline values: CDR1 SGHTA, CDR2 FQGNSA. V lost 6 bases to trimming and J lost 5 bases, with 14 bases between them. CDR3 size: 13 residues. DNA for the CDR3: TGTGCCAGCAGAAATGGCCATGCAAACGAGCAGTACTTC. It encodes CASRNGHANEQYF.

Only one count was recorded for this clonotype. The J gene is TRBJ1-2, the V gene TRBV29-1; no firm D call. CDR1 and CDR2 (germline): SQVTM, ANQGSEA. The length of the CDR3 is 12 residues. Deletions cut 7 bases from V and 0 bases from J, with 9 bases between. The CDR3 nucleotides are TGCAGCGCTCAGCTGTCTAACTATGGCTACACCTTC. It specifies CSAQLSNYGYTF.

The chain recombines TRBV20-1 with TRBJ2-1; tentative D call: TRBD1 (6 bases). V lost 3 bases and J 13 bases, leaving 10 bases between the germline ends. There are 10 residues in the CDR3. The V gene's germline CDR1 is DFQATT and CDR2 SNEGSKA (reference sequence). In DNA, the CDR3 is TGCAGTGCTAGTGCCGGGACACAGTTCTTC. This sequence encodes CSASAGTQFF.

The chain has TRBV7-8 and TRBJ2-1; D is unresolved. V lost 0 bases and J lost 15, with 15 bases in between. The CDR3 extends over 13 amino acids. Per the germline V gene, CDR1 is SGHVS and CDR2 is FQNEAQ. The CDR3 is CASSLADPPGRFF. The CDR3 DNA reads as TGTGCCAGCAGCTTAGCGGATCCCCCGGGCCGGTTCTTC.

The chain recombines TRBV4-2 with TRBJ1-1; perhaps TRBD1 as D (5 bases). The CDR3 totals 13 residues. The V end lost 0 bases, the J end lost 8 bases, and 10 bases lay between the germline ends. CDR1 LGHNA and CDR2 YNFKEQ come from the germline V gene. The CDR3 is CASSQEAGREAFF. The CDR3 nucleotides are TGTGCCAGCAGCCAAGAGGCGGGACGCGAAGCTTTCTTT.

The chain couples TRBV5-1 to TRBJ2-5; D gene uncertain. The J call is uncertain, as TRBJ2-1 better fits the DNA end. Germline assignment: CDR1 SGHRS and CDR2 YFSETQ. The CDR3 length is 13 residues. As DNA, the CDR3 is TGCGCCAGCAGCTTGGTACCCAAAGAGACCCAGTTCTTC. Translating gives CASSLVPKETQFF.

As DNA, the CDR3 is TGCGCCAGCAGCCAAGAGTTATGGCAGAACTACGAGCAGTACTTC. Amino acids: CASSQELWQNYEQYF. J is TRBJ2-7 and V is TRBV4-1, with D hard to call. CDR3 size: 15 residues. V lost 0 bases and J lost 3, with 12 bases in between. Looked up from germline, CDR1 is MGHRA and CDR2 is YSYEKL.